This T cell receptor beta chain derives from a study of cytomegalovirus exposure and HLA in healthy donors. At the level of the study: The platform used for the roughly 110 validation repertoires matched that of the approximately 670 first-cohort repertoires, a later analysis reported.

A remark on this clone: Its antigen is unidentified.

The CDR3 consists of 15 residues. Trimming left V 7 bases short and J 1 base short, with 16 bases between. Germline V gives CDR1 MNHNS, CDR2 SASEGT. Study-level findings and limits: Rarity held for most TCR sequences, but there were some public TCRs that occurred in many donors.

Libraries were prepared by immunoSEQ multiplex PCR; TCRdb keeps only in-frame clonotypes and omits some of them. The sample consists of 150,000 to 200,000 clones, less than 85% of them appearing once. Donors came from a validation cohort of fewer than 150 subjects, distinct from the first 666-subject cohort. The chain links TRBV6-1 to TRBJ2-5; possible D gene TRBD1, 6 bases. The sequence was collected from a man aged 18-30 years in good health and CMV-seropositive. Sample: PBMCs. CDR3 coding DNA: TGTGCCAGCACAGGACAGCTCGGGTTCCAAGAGACCCAGTACTTC. Protein sequence: CASTGQLGFQETQYF.